These 18 T cell receptor beta chains share one sample of origin, sequenced in a study of blood T cells in healthy people across ages. It was with a sample-barcoded 5' primer and a J-beta primer mix that a second PCR of about 6 to 12 cycles was run. TCRdb re-derived calls from the 5' RACE reads in MiXCR, one entry per CDR3 protein. The sample has hundreds of thousands of distinct CDR3 sequences, roughly two fifths seen once. The specimen was blood. Every receptor here comes from a man older than 75 in good health.

V and J are TRBV14 and TRBJ2-7; D is tentatively TRBD1 or TRBD2 (5 bases each). TRBJ2-5 matches the DNA end more closely, so the J call is doubtful. In germline, CDR1 is SGHDN, CDR2 FVKESK. The CDR3 sequence is 15 residues long. The CDR3 sequence: CASSQLRDLLETQYF. CDR3 nucleotide sequence: TGTGCCAGCAGCCAACTAAGGGACCTCCTGGAGACCCAGTACTTC.

This clonotype was observed a single time. A much larger clone lies a single base off, so this may be a read error. The chain is built from TRBV20-1 and TRBJ2-4; 12 nucleotides align to TRBD2. CDR1 is DFQATT and CDR2 is SNEGSKA in the germline V gene (reference sequence). The CDR3 is 15 amino acids. The CDR3 protein is CSARPSGGGQETQCF. CDR3 bases: TGCAGTGCTAGGCCTAGCGGGGGGGGACAAGAGACCCAGTGCTTC.

V usage is TRBV28 and J usage is TRBJ2-4; tentatively, D is TRBD2 (6 bases). From germline, CDR1 is MDHEN and CDR2 SYDVKM. V was clipped by 3 bases and J by 14 bases, with 20 bases between them. This CDR3 comprises 14 residues. The CDR3 reads CASSFPSASYEKYF. CDR3 DNA sequence: TGTGCCAGCAGTTTCCCTAGCGCCTCCTACGAGAAGTACTTC.

This clonotype showed up just a few times. The chain couples TRBV18 to TRBJ2-5; D is ambiguous. Germline V gene lookup returns CDR1 KGHSH and CDR2 LQKENI. V was shortened by 2 bases and J by 5 bases, with 9 bases between the two germline ends. CDR3 length equals 13 residues. The CDR3 loop reads CASSPSQGETQYF. As DNA, the CDR3 is TGTGCCAGCTCACCAAGCCAAGGGGAGACCCAGTACTTC.

The V and J genes are TRBV10-3 and TRBJ2-4; either TRBD1 or TRBD2 may fit D (5 bases each). The CDR3 has 14 amino acids. Germline loops: CDR1 ENHRY, CDR2 SYGVKD. V was pared by 2 bases and J by 12 bases, with 17 bases between. CDR3 nucleotide sequence: TGTGCCATCAGTGAGCGCGAGGGGCCGGCGACTCAGTACTTC. It translates to CAISEREGPATQYF.

This clonotype was seen just once. With a much larger clone just one base away, this may be a read error. The genes are TRBV20-1 and TRBJ2-1; TRBD2 agrees at 10 bases. The CDR3 is 17 amino acids. Per germline, CDR1 DFQATT and CDR2 SNEGSKA (reference sequence). The CDR3 bases are TGCAGTGCTAGAGATCCCGCATCTAGCGGGAGTGACAATGTGCAGTTCTTC. This encodes CSARDPASSGSDNVQFF.

This clonotype has at least ten counts. The CDR3 DNA reads TGTGCCAGCAGTGATGACAGGGCAGCTAATGAAAAACTGTTTTTT. This codes for CASSDDRAANEKLFF. The chain employs TRBV25-1 and TRBJ1-4; TRBD1 aligns across 7 bases. The germline gives CDR1 MGHDK, CDR2 SYGVNS. Trimming removed 3 bases from V and 3 bases from J; junction bases left unmatched: 4. There are 15 residues in the CDR3.

Concerning this clonotype itself: The junction departs from germline at one end; a sequencing error may be responsible. The chain uses TRBV12-3 or TRBV12-4 and TRBJ2-1; 12 bases fit TRBD2. This CDR3 contains 14 residues. The DNA for the CDR3 is TGTGCCAGCAGTCTAGCGGGGGGGGTGAGTGAGCAGTTCTTC. Translating gives CASSLAGGVSEQFF.

The rearrangement links TRBV27 to TRBJ2-1; perhaps TRBD1 as D (6 bases). V shed 7 bases and J shed 3 bases, with 13 bases lying between them. The CDR3 consists of 14 residues. Germline lookup yields CDR1 MNHEY and CDR2 SMNVEV (reference sequence). CDR3 amino acids: CASISQGVYNEQFF. CDR3 nucleotide sequence: TGTGCCAGCATCTCACAGGGTGTCTACAATGAGCAGTTCTTC.

The chain recombines TRBV29-1 with TRBJ2-2, with 7 positions matching TRBD1. The CDR3 sequence is 14 residues long. V trimming: 5 bases; J trimming: 0 bases; junction bases outside the gene matches: 3. CDR1 is SQVTM and CDR2 is ANQGSEA in the germline V gene. The CDR3: CSVRGTANTGELFF. Here the CDR3 DNA reads TGCAGCGTTCGAGGGACAGCGAACACCGGGGAGCTGTTTTTT.

V usage is TRBV9 and J usage is TRBJ2-1, with 7 bases fitting TRBD2. J gave up 10 bases and V 4 bases, and 17 bases lay outside the gene matches. There are 16 residues in the CDR3. The germline CDR1 and CDR2 sequences are SGDLS and YYNGEE. CDR3 DNA sequence: TGTGCCAGCAGCCCGGGCCTAGCGGAAAACTCCTACGAGCAGTTCTTC. Translated: CASSPGLAENSYEQFF.

As concerns this clonotype: A clone one base away is much larger, so this may be a read error. The genes are TRBV6-1 and TRBJ2-4, with TRBD1 matching over 9 bases. The J call may be mistaken, given a closer DNA end match to TRBJ2-7. CDR1 is MNHNS and CDR2 is SASEGT in the germline V gene. This CDR3 spans 15 amino acids. Written as DNA, the CDR3 is TGTGCCAGCAACGACCTTGGGGACAGGGAGGACGAGCAGTACTTC. Its translation is CASNDLGDREDEQYF.

Details on this clonotype: Since the CDR3 does not end with the conserved phenylalanine or tryptophan, this likely comes from a read error. This chain links TRBV30 with TRBJ2-3; TRBD2 matches at 8 bases. The V gene end was trimmed by 5 bases and the J gene end by 0 bases; junction bases not matched to a gene: 13. Germline loops: CDR1 GTSNPN, CDR2 SVGIG (reference sequence). CDR3 length: 17 residues. The CDR3 region is CAWGSAGGTFSTDTQYL. The CDR3, as DNA: TGTGCCTGGGGCTCTGCGGGAGGCACATTCAGCACAGATACGCAGTATTTA.

In DNA, the CDR3 is TGTGCCGGTAGTTTTGCCGGGATACTCTACGAGCAGTACTTC. Translating gives CAGSFAGILYEQYF. The V and J genes are TRBV12-3 or TRBV12-4 and TRBJ2-4; a weak D match, TRBD2 (5 bases). The end of the DNA is better explained by TRBJ2-7, so the J call may be wrong. The CDR3 is made up of 14 amino acids.

This clonotype was counted between two and nine times. The rearrangement joins TRBV7-2 to TRBJ1-5, with D unclear. The CDR3 extends over 14 amino acids. The germline CDR1 and CDR2 sequences are SGHTA and FQGNSA. V was trimmed by 7 bases and J by 3 bases, leaving 13 bases between them. The CDR3 sequence is CASNSGVPNQPQHF. Here the CDR3 DNA reads TGTGCCAGCAACTCTGGGGTTCCCAATCAGCCCCAGCATTTT.

The chain uses TRBV28 and TRBJ2-7, with D perhaps assigned TRBD1 or TRBD2 (5 bases each). Trimming took 6 bases from V and 7 from J, leaving 22 bases between them. Germline V lookup: CDR1 MDHEN, CDR2 SYDVKM. This CDR3 is built from 15 residues. CDR3 sequence: CASRNAGTSLGEQYF. CDR3 nucleotides: TGTGCCAGCAGGAATGCCGGGACCTCCCTTGGAGAGCAGTACTTC.

This clonotype showed up just a few times. The CDR3 loop reads CSARDLGTSENYGYTF. The CDR3 DNA sequence: TGCAGTGCTAGAGATTTAGGGACGTCGGAAAACTATGGCTACACCTTC. This chain links TRBV20-1 with TRBJ1-2; TRBD1 is a possible D gene (5 bases). Trimming shortened V by 0 bases and J by 2 bases, and 16 bases separated the two germline ends. Germline lookup yields CDR1 DFQATT and CDR2 SNEGSKA (reference sequence). The CDR3 spans 16 residues.

This clonotype came up a few times. The V and J genes are TRBV2 and TRBJ2-2, with 7 nucleotides matching TRBD1. Per the germline V gene, CDR1 is SNHLY and CDR2 is FYNNEI. The CDR3 is made up of 14 amino acids. Trimming removed 8 bases from V and 0 bases from J; junction bases left unmatched: 3. CDR3 nucleotide sequence: TGTGCCAGCGAGGACAGGACGAACACCGGGGAGCTGTTTTTT. This encodes CASEDRTNTGELFF.